The entry below gives a single T cell receptor beta chain sequence along with its context. The table came from immunoSEQ multiplex PCR; TCRdb's copy has only in-frame clones and leaves some out. The data hold 1,400,000 or so clones, with 97% to 99% observed a single time. Adults of Caucasian background living in Nashville, Tennessee made up all donors. This record belongs to a study of shared clonotypes between healthy human individuals. The CDR3 is 11 residues long. Germline values: CDR1 SQVTM, CDR2 ANQGSEA. Between the trimmed V and J ends, which lost 6 bases and 15 bases, there was a span of 18 bases.

The chain employs TRBV29-1 and TRBJ2-4, with D perhaps matching TRBD2 (5 bases). This TCR came from a man aged 25 to 45 in good health. The sample consisted of naive CD4+ T cells sorted from blood. Subset of the sample: CD45RA+ positively selected. The DNA of the CDR3 is TGCAGCGTGGGAGCGAGCGAGGTTTTGTACTTC. Translated, it gives CSVGASEVLYF.